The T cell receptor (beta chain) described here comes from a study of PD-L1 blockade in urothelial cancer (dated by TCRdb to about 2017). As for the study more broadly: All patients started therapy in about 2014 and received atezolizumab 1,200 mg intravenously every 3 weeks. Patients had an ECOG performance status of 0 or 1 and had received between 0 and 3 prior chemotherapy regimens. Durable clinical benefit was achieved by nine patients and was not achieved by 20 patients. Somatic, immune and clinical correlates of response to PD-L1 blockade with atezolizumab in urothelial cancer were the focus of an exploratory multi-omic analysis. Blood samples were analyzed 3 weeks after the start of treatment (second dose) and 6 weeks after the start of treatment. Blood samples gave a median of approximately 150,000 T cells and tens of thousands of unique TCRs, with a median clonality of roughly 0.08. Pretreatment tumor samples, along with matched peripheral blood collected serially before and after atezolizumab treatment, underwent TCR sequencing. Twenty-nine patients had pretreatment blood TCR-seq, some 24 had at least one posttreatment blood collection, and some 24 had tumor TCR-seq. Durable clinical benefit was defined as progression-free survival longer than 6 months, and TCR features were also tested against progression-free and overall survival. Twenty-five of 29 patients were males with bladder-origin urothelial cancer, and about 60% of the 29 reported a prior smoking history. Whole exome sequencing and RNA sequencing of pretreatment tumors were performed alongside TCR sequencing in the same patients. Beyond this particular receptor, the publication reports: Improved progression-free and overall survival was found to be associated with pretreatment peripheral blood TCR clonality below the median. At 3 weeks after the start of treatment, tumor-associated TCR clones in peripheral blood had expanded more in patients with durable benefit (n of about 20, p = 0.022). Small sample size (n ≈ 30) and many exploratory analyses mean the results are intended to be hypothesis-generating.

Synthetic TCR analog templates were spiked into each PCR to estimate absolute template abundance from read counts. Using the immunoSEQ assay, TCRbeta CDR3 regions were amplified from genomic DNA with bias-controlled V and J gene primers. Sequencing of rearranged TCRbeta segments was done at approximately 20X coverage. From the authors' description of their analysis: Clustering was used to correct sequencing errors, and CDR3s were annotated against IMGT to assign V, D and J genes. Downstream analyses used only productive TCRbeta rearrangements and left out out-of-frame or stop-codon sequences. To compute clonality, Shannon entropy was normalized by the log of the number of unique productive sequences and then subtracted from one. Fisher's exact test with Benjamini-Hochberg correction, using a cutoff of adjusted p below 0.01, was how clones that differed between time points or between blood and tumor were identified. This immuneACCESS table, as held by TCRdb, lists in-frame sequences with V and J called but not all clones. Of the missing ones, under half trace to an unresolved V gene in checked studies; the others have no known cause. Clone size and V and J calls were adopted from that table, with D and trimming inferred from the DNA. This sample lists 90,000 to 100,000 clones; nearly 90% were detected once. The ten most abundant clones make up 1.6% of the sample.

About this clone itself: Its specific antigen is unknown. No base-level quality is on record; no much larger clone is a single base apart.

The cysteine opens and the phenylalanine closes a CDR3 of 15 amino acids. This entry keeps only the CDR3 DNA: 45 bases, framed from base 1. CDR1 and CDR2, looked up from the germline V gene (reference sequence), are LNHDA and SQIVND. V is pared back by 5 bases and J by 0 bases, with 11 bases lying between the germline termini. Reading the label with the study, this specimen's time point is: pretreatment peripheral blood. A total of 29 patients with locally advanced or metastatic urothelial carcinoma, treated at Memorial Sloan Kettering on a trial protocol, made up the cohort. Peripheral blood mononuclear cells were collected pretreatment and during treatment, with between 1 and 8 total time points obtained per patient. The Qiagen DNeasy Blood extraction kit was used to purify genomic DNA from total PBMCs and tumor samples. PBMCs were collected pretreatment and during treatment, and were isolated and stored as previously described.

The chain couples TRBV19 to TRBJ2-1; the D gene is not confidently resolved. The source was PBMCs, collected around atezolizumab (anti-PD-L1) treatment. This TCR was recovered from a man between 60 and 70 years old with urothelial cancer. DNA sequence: TGTGCCAGTAGTCATGACTCAACCTCCTACAATGAGCAGTTCTTC. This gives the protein CASSHDSTSYNEQFF.